Listed here is a single T cell receptor (beta chain). The germline gene is not matched at one end of the junction; a read error may be the cause. CDR1 and CDR2 from the germline V gene are DFQATT and SNEGSKA (reference sequence). This CDR3 is built from 12 residues. The data originate from a study of blood T cell repertoires in COVID-19. Study overall: The analysed material was cDNA or gDNA that came from T cells, B-cell-depleted T cells, or PBMCs.

The repertoire was sequenced with immunoSEQ multiplex PCR; TCRdb's copy has only in-frame clones and lacks some. The repertoire holds around 100,000 clones, with 91% as singletons. The rearrangement uses TRBV20-1 and TRBJ1-4; D is uncertain. Source material: peripheral blood. The receptor's source is a man aged 45 to 65 with acute or convalescent COVID-19. CDR3 in DNA: TGCAGTGCTAGTAGTAGGACTGAACAACTGTTTTTT. This encodes CSASSRTEQLFF.